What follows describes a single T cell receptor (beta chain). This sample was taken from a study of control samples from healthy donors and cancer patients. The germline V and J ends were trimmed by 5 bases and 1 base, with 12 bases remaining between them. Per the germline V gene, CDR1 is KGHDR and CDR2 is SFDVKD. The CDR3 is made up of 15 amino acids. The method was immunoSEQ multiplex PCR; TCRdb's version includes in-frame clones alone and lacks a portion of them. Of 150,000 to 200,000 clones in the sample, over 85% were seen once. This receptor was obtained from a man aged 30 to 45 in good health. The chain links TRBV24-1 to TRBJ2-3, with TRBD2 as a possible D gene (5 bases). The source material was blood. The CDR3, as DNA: TGTGCCACCAGTGGGGCGGACGGGGGCACAGATACGCAGTATTTT. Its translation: CATSGADGGTDTQYF.